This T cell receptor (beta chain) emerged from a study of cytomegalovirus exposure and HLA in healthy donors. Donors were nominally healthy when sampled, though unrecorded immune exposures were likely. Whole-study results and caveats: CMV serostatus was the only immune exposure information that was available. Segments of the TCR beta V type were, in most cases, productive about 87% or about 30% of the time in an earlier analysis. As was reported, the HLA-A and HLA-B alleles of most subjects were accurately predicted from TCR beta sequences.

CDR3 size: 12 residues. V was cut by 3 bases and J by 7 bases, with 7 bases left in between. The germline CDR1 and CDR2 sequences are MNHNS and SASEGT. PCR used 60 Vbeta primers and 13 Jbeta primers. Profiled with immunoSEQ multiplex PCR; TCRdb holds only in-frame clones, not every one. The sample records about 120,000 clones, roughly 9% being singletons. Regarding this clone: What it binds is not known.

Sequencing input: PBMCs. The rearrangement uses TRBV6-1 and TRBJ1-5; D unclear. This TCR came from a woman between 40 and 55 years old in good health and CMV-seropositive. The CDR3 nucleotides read TGTGCCAGCAGTGAGTACGGGCAGCCCCAGCATTTT. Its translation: CASSEYGQPQHF.